This T cell receptor (beta chain) is from a study of blood T cell repertoires in COVID-19. Looking at the study overall: Sites in the United States, Italy and Spain provided acute and convalescent COVID-19 samples. PBMCs, B-cell-depleted T cells, or T cells provided the cDNA or gDNA that made up the material.

Per the original methods: Nucleated cell counts were estimated from reference gene primer amplification. Assay used: immunoSEQ multiplex PCR; TCRdb lists only in-frame clones, some missing. That table furnishes V, J and clone size, whereas the DNA furnished D and trimming. The repertoire includes roughly 70,000 clones, roughly three quarters of them detected once, and approximately 2.1% sits in the top ten. The CDR3 runs to 15 residues. Germline lookup yields CDR1 SGHTA and CDR2 FQGNSA. The germline V and J ends were trimmed by 5 bases and 0 bases, with 10 bases remaining between them. Followed longitudinally, the Seattle patients had been enrolled during active infection.

The TCR was taken from a man between 65 and 79 years old with COVID-19, enrolled during active disease. The chain combines TRBV7-2 with TRBJ2-2; no clear D. Sequencing used peripheral blood. The CDR3 DNA follows: TGTGCCAGCAGCGCGACATGGGCGAACACCGGGGAGCTGTTTTTT. Amino acids: CASSATWANTGELFF. Full variable domain (outside the CDR3, taken from reference TRBV7-2 and TRBJ2-2): GAGVSQSPSNKVTEKGKDVELRCDPISGHTALYWYRQSLGQGLEFLIYFQGNSAPDKSGLPSDRFSAERTGGSVSTLTIQRTQQEDSAVYLCASSATWANTGELFFGEGSRLTVL.